This T cell receptor (beta chain) emerged from a study of shared clonotypes between healthy human individuals. Study details: A few men and a couple of women, aged 18 to 49, were donors.

A remark on this clone: The antigen is unknown.

Overall study findings and caveats: Read depth was anticipated to influence clonotype sharing among donors. In contrast to clonotypes shared by all four donors, non-shared clonotypes had lower generation probabilities. For naive CD4 cells, approximately 5% of clonotypes were shared across a few donors.

CDR1 SGHTS and CDR2 YDEGEE come from the germline V gene. V was pared by 9 bases and J by 7 bases, with 9 bases of the junction left unmatched. This CDR3 spans 14 amino acids. Libraries were prepared by immunoSEQ multiplex PCR; TCRdb keeps only in-frame clonotypes and omits some of them. The table shows about 980,000 clones, with 60% to 85% occurring only once. The TCR sequence derives from a young man in good health. Sequencing was carried out using memory CD4+ T cells sorted from blood. The sample's subset: CD45RA-negative fraction. The rearrangement uses TRBV5-8 and TRBJ2-2; the match to TRBD1 covers 10 bases. The CDR3 spells CATRPGQGNGELFF. Here the CDR3 DNA reads TGTGCCACCAGACCGGGACAGGGGAACGGGGAGCTGTTTTTT.